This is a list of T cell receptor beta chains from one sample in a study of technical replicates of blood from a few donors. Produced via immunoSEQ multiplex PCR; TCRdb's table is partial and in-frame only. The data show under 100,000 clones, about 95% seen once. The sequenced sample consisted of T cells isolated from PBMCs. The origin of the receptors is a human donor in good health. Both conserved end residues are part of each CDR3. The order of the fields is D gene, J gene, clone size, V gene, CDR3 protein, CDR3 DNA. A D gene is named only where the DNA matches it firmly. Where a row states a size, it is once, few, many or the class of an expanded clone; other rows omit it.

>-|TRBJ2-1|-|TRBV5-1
CASFGSGDSYNEQFF
TGCGCCAGCTTCGGTAGCGGAGACTCCTACAATGAGCAGTTCTTC
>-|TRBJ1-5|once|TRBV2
CASSEQRGRQPQHF
TGTGCCAGCAGTGAACAGCGGGGTCGGCAGCCCCAGCATTTT
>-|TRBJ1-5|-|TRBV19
CASPPPHRDPSNQPQHF
TGTGCCTCACCACCCCCACACAGGGACCCGAGCAATCAGCCCCAGCATTTT
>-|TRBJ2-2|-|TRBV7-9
CASSLHQGGTGELFF
TGTGCCAGCAGCTTACATCAGGGGGGTACCGGGGAGCTGTTTTTT
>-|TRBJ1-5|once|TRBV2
CASKFSGEGNQPQHF
TGTGCCAGCAAGTTCTCGGGTGAGGGCAATCAGCCCCAGCATTTT
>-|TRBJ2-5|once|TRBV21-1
CASSPGTEGQETQYF
TGTGCCAGCAGCCCCGGGACGGAGGGCCAAGAGACCCAGTACTTC
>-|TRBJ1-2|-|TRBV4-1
CASSQAVEWYGYTF
TGCGCCAGCAGCCAAGCGGTGGAGTGGTATGGCTACACCTTC
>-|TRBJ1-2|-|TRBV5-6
CASSLGIQGYTF
TGTGCCAGCAGCTTGGGCATTCAGGGCTACACCTTC
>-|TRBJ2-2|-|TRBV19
CASSILQGSGELFF
TGTGCCAGTAGTATTTTGCAGGGCTCCGGGGAGCTGTTTTTT
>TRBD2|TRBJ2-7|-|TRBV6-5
CASSYLRSGKNEQYF
TGTGCCAGCAGTTACCTGAGGAGCGGGAAAAACGAGCAGTACTTC
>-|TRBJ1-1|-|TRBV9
CASSPQGNTEAFF
TGTGCCAGCAGCCCGCAGGGGAACACTGAAGCTTTCTTT
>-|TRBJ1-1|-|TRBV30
CAGRFSSTEAFF
TGTGCCGGCAGGTTTTCCAGTACTGAAGCTTTCTTT
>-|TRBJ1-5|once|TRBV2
CASREGMYSNQPQHF
TGTGCCAGCAGGGAGGGTATGTATAGCAATCAGCCCCAGCATTTT
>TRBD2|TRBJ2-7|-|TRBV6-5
CASSYYSSGSYEQYF
TGTGCCAGCAGTTACTATTCTAGCGGGAGTTACGAGCAGTACTTC
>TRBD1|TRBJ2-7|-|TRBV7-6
CASSSETGAVSSYEQYF
TGTGCCAGCAGCTCCGAGACAGGGGCTGTCTCTTCGTACGAGCAGTACTTC
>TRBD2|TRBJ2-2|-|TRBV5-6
CASSPGTRTGELFF
TGTGCCAGCAGCCCCGGGACTAGGACCGGGGAGCTGTTTTTT
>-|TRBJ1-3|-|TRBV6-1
CASSEGGGGNTIYF
TGTGCCAGCAGTGAAGGGGGCGGTGGAAACACCATATATTTT
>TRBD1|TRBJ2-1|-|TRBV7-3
CASSSGQKGENEQFF
TGTGCCAGCAGCTCGGGACAGAAAGGAGAGAATGAGCAGTTCTTC
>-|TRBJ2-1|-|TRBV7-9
CASSLGGYEQFF
TGTGCCAGCAGCTTAGGAGGGTATGAGCAGTTCTTC
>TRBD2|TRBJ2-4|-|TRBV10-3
CAITGGVRGIQYF
TGTGCCATCACGGGAGGGGTTCGGGGCATTCAGTACTTC
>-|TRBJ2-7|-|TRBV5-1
CASSLGLAELSAYEQYF
TGCGCCAGCAGCTTGGGGTTAGCGGAGTTGTCTGCCTACGAGCAGTACTTC
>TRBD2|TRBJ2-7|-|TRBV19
CASSISRAGGYEQYF
TGTGCCAGTAGTATTTCTCGAGCGGGAGGTTACGAGCAGTACTTC
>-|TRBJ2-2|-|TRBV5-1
CASSEGDGFSGELFF
TGCGCCAGCAGCGAGGGGGACGGATTTTCCGGGGAGCTGTTTTTT
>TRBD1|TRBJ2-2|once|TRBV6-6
CASSHPGQGNTGELFF
TGTGCCAGCAGCCACCCGGGACAGGGGAACACCGGGGAGCTGTTTTTT
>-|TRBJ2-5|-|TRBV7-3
CASSLGAQETQYF
TGTGCCAGCAGCTTGGGAGCGCAAGAGACCCAGTACTTC
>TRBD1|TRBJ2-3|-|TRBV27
CASSLSQGAEEYTQYF
TGTGCCAGCAGTTTATCTCAGGGGGCGGAGGAATATACGCAGTATTTT
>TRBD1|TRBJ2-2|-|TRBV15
CATSRDRGHTGELFF
TGTGCCACCAGCAGGGACAGGGGACACACCGGGGAGCTGTTTTTT
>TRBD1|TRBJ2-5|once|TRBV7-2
CASRQGVQEIQYF
TGTGCCAGCCGACAGGGAGTCCAAGAGATCCAGTACTTC
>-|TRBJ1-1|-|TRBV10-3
CAISEGGYEAFF
TGTGCCATCAGTGAGGGGGGCTATGAAGCTTTCTTT
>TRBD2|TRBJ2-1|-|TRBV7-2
CASSIGLAMANEQFF
TGTGCCAGCAGCATAGGACTAGCGATGGCCAATGAGCAGTTCTTC
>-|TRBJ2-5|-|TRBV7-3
CASSLGGQLAETQYF
TGTGCCAGCAGCTTGGGTGGACAGCTTGCGGAGACCCAGTACTTC
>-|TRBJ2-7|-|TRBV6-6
CASSYSAGSSYEQYF
TGTGCCAGCAGTTACTCGGCAGGTAGCTCCTACGAGCAGTACTTC
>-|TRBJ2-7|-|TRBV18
CASSPPQGSSYEQYF
TGTGCCAGCTCACCCCCCCAGGGAAGCTCCTACGAGCAGTACTTC
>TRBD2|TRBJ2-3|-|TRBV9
CASSVTGTITDTQYF
TGTGCCAGCAGCGTGACCGGGACTATCACAGATACGCAGTATTTT
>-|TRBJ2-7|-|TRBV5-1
CASSLAGSYEQYF
TGCGCCAGCAGCTTGGCCGGGAGCTACGAGCAGTACTTC
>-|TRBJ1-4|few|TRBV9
CASTKTGGFVEKLFF
TGTGCCAGCACCAAAACGGGGGGGTTCGTTGAAAAACTGTTTTTT
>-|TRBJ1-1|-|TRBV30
CACGLLRNTEAFF
TGTGCCTGCGGTCTCTTGAGGAACACTGAAGCTTTCTTT
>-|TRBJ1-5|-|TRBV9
CASSVDGGGPQHF
TGTGCCAGCAGCGTAGACGGGGGTGGGCCCCAGCATTTT
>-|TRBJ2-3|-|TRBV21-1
CASSKYREGERADTQYF
TGTGCCAGCAGCAAATATCGTGAGGGAGAACGTGCAGATACGCAGTATTTT
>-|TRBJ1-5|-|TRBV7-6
CASSLGGGRKSQPQHF
TGTGCCAGCAGCTTAGGTGGGGGGAGGAAATCTCAGCCCCAGCATTTT
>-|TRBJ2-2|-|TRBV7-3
CASSPRSSNTGELFF
TGTGCCAGCAGCCCACGGTCTAGTAACACCGGGGAGCTGTTTTTT
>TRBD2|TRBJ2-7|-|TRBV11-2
CASSSSGLADYYEQYF
TGTGCCAGCAGCTCTTCGGGACTAGCGGATTACTACGAGCAGTACTTC
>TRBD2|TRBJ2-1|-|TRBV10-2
CASTKPTSGRAYNEQFF
TGCGCCAGCACCAAACCGACTAGCGGGAGGGCCTACAATGAGCAGTTCTTC
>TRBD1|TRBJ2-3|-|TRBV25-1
CASSERAGGKTDTQYF
TGTGCCAGCAGTGAAAGGGCAGGGGGCAAAACAGATACGCAGTATTTT
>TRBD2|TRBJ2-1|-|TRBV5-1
CASSSLAGAYNEQFF
TGCGCCAGCAGCTCACTAGCGGGCGCCTACAATGAGCAGTTCTTC
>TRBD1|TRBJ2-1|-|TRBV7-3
CASSLQGATGNEQFF
TGTGCCAGCAGCTTGCAGGGGGCGACGGGTAATGAGCAGTTCTTC
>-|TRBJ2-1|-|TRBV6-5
CASSPDWSSYNEQFF
TGTGCCAGCAGTCCAGACTGGAGCTCCTACAATGAGCAGTTCTTC
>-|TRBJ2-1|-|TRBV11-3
CASSPRGREIDNEQFF
TGTGCCAGCAGCCCCCGTGGCAGGGAAATAGACAATGAGCAGTTCTTC
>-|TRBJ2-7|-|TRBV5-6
CASSFETGNYEQYF
TGTGCCAGCAGCTTTGAGACGGGGAACTACGAGCAGTACTTC
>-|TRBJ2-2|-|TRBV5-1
CASSFFREGNTGELFF
TGCGCCAGCAGCTTTTTTCGAGAGGGGAACACCGGGGAGCTGTTTTTT
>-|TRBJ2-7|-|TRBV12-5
CASGLEGGAGYEQYF
TGTGCTAGTGGTTTGGAGGGGGGGGCCGGATACGAGCAGTACTTC
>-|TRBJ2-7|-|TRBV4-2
CASSQDLDEQYF
TGTGCCAGCAGCCAAGACCTAGACGAGCAGTACTTC
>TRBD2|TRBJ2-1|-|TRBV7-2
CASSSGLAGYEQFF
TGTGCCAGCAGCTCTGGACTAGCGGGGTATGAGCAGTTCTTC
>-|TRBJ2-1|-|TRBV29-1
CSVVSRPRNEQFF
TGCAGCGTTGTATCCCGCCCGAGGAATGAGCAGTTCTTC
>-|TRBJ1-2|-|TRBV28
CASSWGDRGGYTF
TGTGCCAGCAGCTGGGGGGACCGCGGAGGCTACACCTTC